The source of this TCR beta chain is a study of Graves' ophthalmopathy and Graves' hyperthyroidism. Study results and limitations: A majority of expanded thyroid clonotypes exceeding 0.001 frequency were likewise present in blood. Separation of ophthalmopathy from stable hyperthyroidism was achieved by a 13-signature model, at roughly 88% sensitivity and around 81% specificity.

Concerning this clonotype itself: Antigen unknown.

No donor had other autoimmune disease, uncontrolled infection, pregnancy or lactation. Clinical symptoms, serum thyroxine, TRAb, thyroid ultrasound and orbital computed tomography were relied on for diagnosis. TCR beta CDR3 amplification used RNA transcripts. HTBI-primed RT-PCR formed the first round, and a multiplex PCR formed the second. TCRdb ran MiXCR on the multiplex PCR reads and lists one entry per CDR3 protein. Of about 340,000 distinct CDR3 sequences in the sample, roughly a sixth were seen once. Germline V lookup: CDR1 SGHTA, CDR2 FQGNSA. After removal of 7 bases from V and 1 base from J, the junction contained 6 bases not matched to a gene. The CDR3 runs to 15 residues.

Input material: peripheral blood. This TCR derives from an adult man with Graves' ophthalmopathy. V is TRBV7-2 and J is TRBJ2-2; 7 nucleotides line up with TRBD2. The CDR3 protein is CASTRTRLNTGELFF. CDR3 nucleotides: TGTGCCAGCACCCGGACTAGGCTGAACACCGGGGAGCTGTTTTTT. Looking up the rest from reference TRBV7-2 and TRBJ2-2 gives the full variable domain: GAGVSQSPSNKVTEKGKDVELRCDPISGHTALYWYRQSLGQGLEFLIYFQGNSAPDKSGLPSDRFSAERTGGSVSTLTIQRTQQEDSAVYLCASTRTRLNTGELFFGEGSRLTVL.